This T cell receptor beta chain was identified during a study of T cell repertoires in cytomegalovirus infection. Study-wide findings and caveats: The study found HLA-C-restricted CMV-specific TCR beta clonotypes dominating the ex vivo response.

In TCRdb, the reads were re-called with MiXCR into one record per CDR3 protein. Of 700,000 to 950,000 distinct CDR3 sequences listed, roughly 33% were seen once; the top ten hold around 12%. As concerns this clonotype: Its antigen is currently unknown.

CDR1 and CDR2 (germline): LNHDA, SQIVND (reference sequence). Deletions cut 5 bases from V and 10 bases from J, with 17 bases between. The CDR3 totals 13 residues. This chain connects TRBV19 to TRBJ1-1; D remains ambiguous. The sequenced sample was cultured CD8+ T cells from PBMCs, obtained from culture after CMV antigen stimulation. The sequence came from a human donor in good health (CMV status not recorded). Some clones in this sample may be carry-over from other donors' samples. Here the CDR3 reads CASSLGGGRPAFF. CDR3 sequence (DNA): TGTGCCAGTAGTCTGGGAGGTGGCAGACCAGCTTTCTTT.